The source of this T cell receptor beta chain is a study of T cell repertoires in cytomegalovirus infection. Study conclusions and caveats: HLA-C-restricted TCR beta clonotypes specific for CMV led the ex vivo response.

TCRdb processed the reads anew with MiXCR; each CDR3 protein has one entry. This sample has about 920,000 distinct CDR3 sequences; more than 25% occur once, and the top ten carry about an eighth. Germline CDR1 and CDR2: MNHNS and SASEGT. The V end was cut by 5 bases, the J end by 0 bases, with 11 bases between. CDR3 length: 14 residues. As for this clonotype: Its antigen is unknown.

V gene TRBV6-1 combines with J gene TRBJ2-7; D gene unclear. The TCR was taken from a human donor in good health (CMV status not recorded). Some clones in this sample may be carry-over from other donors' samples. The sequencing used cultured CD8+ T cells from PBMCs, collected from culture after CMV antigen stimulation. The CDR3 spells CASSYADRSYEQYF. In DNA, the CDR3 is TGTGCCAGCAGTTACGCGGACCGCTCCTACGAGCAGTACTTC.